A selection of T cell receptor beta chains follows, all from one sample in a study of human T cells and chemical hapten exposure. TCRdb fed the RACE reads into MiXCR, producing one record per CDR3 protein. The data hold around 120,000 distinct CDR3 sequences, with around an eighth observed a single time. The source was whole blood, collected in connection with sensitization to the hapten diphenylcyclopropenone (DPC). The source is a woman aged 18-30 years with alopecia areata. Some clones in this sample may be carry-over from other donors' samples. Both conserved end residues are part of each CDR3. D genes are given only for firm matches. Clone size, where shown, is once, few, many, or a class for clones that have expanded.

D	V	size	J	CDR3	DNA
NA	TRBV4-3	few	TRBJ1-6	CASSQEPVWDSPLHF	TGCGCCAGCAGCCAAGAGCCAGTGTGGGATTCACCCCTCCACTTT
TRBD1	TRBV11-2	NA	TRBJ1-4	CASSLDIGTGGEKLFF	TGTGCCAGCAGCTTAGATATTGGGACAGGCGGCGAAAAACTGTTTTTT
NA	TRBV3-1	few	TRBJ1-1	CASRNRVPNTEAFF	TGTGCCAGCAGAAACAGGGTCCCGAACACTGAAGCTTTCTTT
TRBD2	TRBV7-6	many	TRBJ2-1	CASSSSGGRYNEQFF	TGTGCCAGCAGCTCTAGCGGGGGCCGTTACAATGAGCAGTTCTTC
NA	TRBV4-3	many	TRBJ1-1	CASSQDWGADTEAFF	TGCGCCAGCAGCCAAGATTGGGGGGCGGATACTGAAGCTTTCTTT
TRBD1	TRBV7-2	NA	TRBJ1-2	CATTRDRGDYGYTF	TGTGCCACCACCCGGGACAGGGGGGACTATGGCTACACCTTC
TRBD1	TRBV6-2/TRBV6-3	many	TRBJ2-2	CASSPVPSGTVLHFANTGELFF	TGTGCCAGCAGTCCCGTCCCCTCCGGGACAGTTCTCCATTTCGCGAACACCGGGGAGCTGTTTTTT
NA	TRBV3-1	once	TRBJ1-2	CASSQDRSAGTYGYTF	TGTGCCAGCAGCCAAGATAGGTCGGCAGGTACCTATGGCTACACCTTC
NA	TRBV20-1	many	TRBJ1-5	CSARRERGWGQPQHF	TGCAGTGCTAGGAGGGAAAGGGGTTGGGGTCAGCCCCAGCATTTT
NA	TRBV7-6	NA	TRBJ1-6	CASSLAGRPDSPLHF	TGTGCCAGCAGCTTAGCGGGGCGGCCCGATTCACCCCTCCACTTT
NA	TRBV6-2/TRBV6-3	many	TRBJ2-3	CASSPETDTQYF	TGTGCCAGCAGCCCAGAAACAGATACGCAGTATTTT
TRBD2	TRBV6-4	many	TRBJ2-1	CASSGLAGGNEQFF	TGTGCCAGCAGTGGACTAGCAGGTGGGAATGAGCAGTTCTTC
NA	TRBV11-2	many	TRBJ2-7	CASSLRYEQYF	TGTGCCAGCAGCTTACGATACGAGCAGTACTTC
TRBD2	TRBV2	NA	TRBJ2-3	CASSTGGGSTDTQYF	TGTGCCAGCAGTACAGGCGGGGGGAGCACAGATACGCAGTATTTT
NA	TRBV3-1	few	TRBJ2-5	CASSQRQRIQYF	TGTGCCAGCAGCCAGAGACAAAGAATCCAGTACTTC
NA	TRBV28	NA	TRBJ2-5	CASSSSFQETQYF	TGTGCCAGCAGCTCTAGCTTCCAAGAGACCCAGTACTTC
NA	TRBV7-2	few	TRBJ2-1	CASSLDEQFF	TGTGCCAGCAGCCTCGATGAGCAGTTCTTC